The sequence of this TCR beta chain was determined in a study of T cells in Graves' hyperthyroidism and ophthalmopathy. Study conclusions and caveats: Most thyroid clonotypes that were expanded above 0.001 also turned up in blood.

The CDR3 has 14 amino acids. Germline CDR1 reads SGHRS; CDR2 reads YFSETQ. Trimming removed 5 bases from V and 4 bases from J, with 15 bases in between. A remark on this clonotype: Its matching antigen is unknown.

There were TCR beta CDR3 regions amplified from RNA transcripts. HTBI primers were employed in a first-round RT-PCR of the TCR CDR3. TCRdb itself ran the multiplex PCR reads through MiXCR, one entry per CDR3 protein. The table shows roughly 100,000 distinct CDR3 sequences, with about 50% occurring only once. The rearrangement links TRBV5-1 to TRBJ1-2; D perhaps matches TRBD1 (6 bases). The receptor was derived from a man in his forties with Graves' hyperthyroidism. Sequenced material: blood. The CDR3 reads CASSRDGQLYGYTF. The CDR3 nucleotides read TGCGCCAGCAGTAGGGACGGACAGCTCTATGGCTACACCTTC.